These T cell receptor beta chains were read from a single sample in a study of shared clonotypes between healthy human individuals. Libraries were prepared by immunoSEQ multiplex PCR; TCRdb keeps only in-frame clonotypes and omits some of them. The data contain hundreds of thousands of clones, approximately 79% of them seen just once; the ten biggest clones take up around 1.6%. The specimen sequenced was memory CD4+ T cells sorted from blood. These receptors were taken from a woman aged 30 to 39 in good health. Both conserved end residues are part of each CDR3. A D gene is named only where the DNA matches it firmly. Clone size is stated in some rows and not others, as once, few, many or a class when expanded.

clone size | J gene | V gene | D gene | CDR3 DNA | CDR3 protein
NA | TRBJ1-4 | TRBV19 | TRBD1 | TGTGCCAGTAGTATAGGAGGCCGGACAGGGGACGAAAAACTGTTTTTT | CASSIGGRTGDEKLFF
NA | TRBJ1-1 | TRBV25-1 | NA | TGTGCCAGCAGTGAAGAGCGGGGGTTGGGCACTGAAGCTTTCTTT | CASSEERGLGTEAFF
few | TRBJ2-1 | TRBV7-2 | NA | TGTGCCAGCAGACAATCTAGCTCCGCCTCCTACAATGAGCAGTTCTTC | CASRQSSSASYNEQFF
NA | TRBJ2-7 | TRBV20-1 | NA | TGCAGTGCTAGCGCGGCCCTCGAGCAGTACTTC | CSASAALEQYF
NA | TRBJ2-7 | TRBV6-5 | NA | TGTGCCAGCAGTTACTCTCGGACTCCAGGCGGGGAGCAGTACTTC | CASSYSRTPGGEQYF
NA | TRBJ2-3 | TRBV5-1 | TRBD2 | TGCGCCAGCAGCTTGGGACTAGCGGACACAGATACGCAGTATTTT | CASSLGLADTDTQYF
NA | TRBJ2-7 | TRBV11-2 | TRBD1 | TGTGCCAGCAGCTTAGGTGGGACAGGGGTAGTGGACGAGCAGTACTTC | CASSLGGTGVVDEQYF
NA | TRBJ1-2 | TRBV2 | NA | TGTGCCAGCACCCACATGCCTAACTATGGCTACACCTTC | CASTHMPNYGYTF
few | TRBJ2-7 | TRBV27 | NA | TGTGCCAGCAGCGATGCCAAGGGCTCCTACGAGCAGTACTTC | CASSDAKGSYEQYF
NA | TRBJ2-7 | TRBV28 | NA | TGTGCCAGCAGTCTCCCGAGGACTTATGCCCAGAGCTACGAGCAGTACTTC | CASSLPRTYAQSYEQYF
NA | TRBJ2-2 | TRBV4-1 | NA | TGCGCCAGCAGCCAAGATGGTGGAAATCGGTACGGGGAGCTGTTTTTT | CASSQDGGNRYGELFF
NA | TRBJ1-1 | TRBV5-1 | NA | TGCGCCAGCAGCTTGTTGCGGGGGAACACTGAAGCTTTCTTT | CASSLLRGNTEAFF
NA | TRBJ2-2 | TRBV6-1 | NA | TGTGCCAGCAGTGGCCTCCGGGGTTGGGACACCGGGGAGCTGTTTTTT | CASSGLRGWDTGELFF
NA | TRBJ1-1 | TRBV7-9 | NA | TGTGCCAGCAGCGCAAAAGGAATCTTTGAAGCTTTCTTT | CASSAKGIFEAFF
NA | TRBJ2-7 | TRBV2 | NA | TGTGCCAGCAGTGAAAATCTAGCTATCAACGAGCAGTACTTC | CASSENLAINEQYF
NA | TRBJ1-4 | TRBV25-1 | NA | TGTGCCAGCAGGGCCTTGGGGGCCGGGGGTCGGAGTAATGAAAAACTGTTTTTT | CASRALGAGGRSNEKLFF
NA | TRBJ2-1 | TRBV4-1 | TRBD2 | TGCGCCAGCAGCCAAGCGATCGGGAGGGGCCCTAACAATGAGCAGTTCTTC | CASSQAIGRGPNNEQFF
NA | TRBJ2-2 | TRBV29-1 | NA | TGCAGCGTTGAAGATATGTGGCGGGGCGGGGAGCTGTTTTTT | CSVEDMWRGGELFF
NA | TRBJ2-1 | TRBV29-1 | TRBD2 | TGCAGCGTGACCCTGAGGCTAGCGGGAGACAATGAGCAGTTCTTC | CSVTLRLAGDNEQFF
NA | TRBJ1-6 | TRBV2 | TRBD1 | TGTGCCACCCACGACAGGGGGTATTCACCCCTCCACTTT | CATHDRGYSPLHF
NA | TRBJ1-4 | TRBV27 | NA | TGTGCCAGCAGTAACCAGGGAGCAACTAATGAAAAACTGTTTTTT | CASSNQGATNEKLFF
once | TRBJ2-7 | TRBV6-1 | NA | TGTGCCAGCAGAGAAGGGACACTACAACTCGGGGAGCAGTACTTC | CASREGTLQLGEQYF
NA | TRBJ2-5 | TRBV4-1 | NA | TGCGCCAGCAGCCAAGATCCAGACAGAAAAGAGACCCAGTACTTC | CASSQDPDRKETQYF
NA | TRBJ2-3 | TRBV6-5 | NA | TGTGCCAGCAGTTACTCCGGGCTGGGAGATACGCAGTATTTT | CASSYSGLGDTQYF
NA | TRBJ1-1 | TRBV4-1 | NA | TGCGCCAGCAGCCAAGATCAGAGGTTTGCTGAAGCTTTCTTT | CASSQDQRFAEAFF
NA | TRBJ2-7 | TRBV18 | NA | TGTGCCAGCTCACCCCCGAAACAGGCTAGTGGAACCTACGAGCAGTACTTC | CASSPPKQASGTYEQYF
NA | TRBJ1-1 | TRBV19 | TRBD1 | TGTGCCAGTATTGGAAATCGACAGGGGGCGGGACAGAACACTGAAGCTTTCTTT | CASIGNRQGAGQNTEAFF
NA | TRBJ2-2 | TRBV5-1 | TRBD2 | TGCGCCAGCAGCCCGCTAGCGGAGTTAGGCGGGGAGCTGTTTTTT | CASSPLAELGGELFF
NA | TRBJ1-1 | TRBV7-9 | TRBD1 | TGTGCCAGCAGCTCGGGTTGGGACAGGGGAAACACTGAAGCTTTCTTT | CASSSGWDRGNTEAFF
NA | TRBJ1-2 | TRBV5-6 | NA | TGTGCCAGCAGTTCGGGGACACCTAACTATGGCTACACCTTC | CASSSGTPNYGYTF
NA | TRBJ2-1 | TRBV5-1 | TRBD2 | TGCGCCAGCAGCTTGGGCGGGAGAGGATACAATGAGCAGTTCTTC | CASSLGGRGYNEQFF
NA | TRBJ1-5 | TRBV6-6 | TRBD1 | TGTGCCAGCGGACAGGGCGATCAGCCCCAGCATTTT | CASGQGDQPQHF
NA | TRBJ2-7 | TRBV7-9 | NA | TGTGCCAGCACGGCCAGGTGGTCAGGGGAGCAGTACTTC | CASTARWSGEQYF
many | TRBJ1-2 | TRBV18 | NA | TGTGCCAGCTCACCACCAGGGACCTCTAACTATGGCTACACCTTC | CASSPPGTSNYGYTF
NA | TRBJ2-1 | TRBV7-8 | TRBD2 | TGTGCCAGCAGCTTAGCAGGCCTAGCGGGGCACAATGAGCAGTTCTTC | CASSLAGLAGHNEQFF
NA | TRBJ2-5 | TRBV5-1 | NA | TGCGCCAGCAGCTTGTTTAACGGGGTCCAAGAGACCCAGTACTTC | CASSLFNGVQETQYF
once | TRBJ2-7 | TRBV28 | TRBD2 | TGTGCCAGCAGTTTCGCTAGCGGGAGCGTCGACGAGCAGTACTTC | CASSFASGSVDEQYF
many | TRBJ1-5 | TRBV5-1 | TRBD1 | TGCGCCAGCAGCCCTGGGACAGGGGCACAGCCCCAGCATTTT | CASSPGTGAQPQHF
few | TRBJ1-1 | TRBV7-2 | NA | TGTGCCAGCAGCCTCCAGAGGACAGTCGCTGAAGCTTTCTTT | CASSLQRTVAEAFF
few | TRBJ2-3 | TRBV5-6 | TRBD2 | TGTGCCAGCAGCTTAGGCGGGGGAAGCACAGATACGCAGTATTTT | CASSLGGGSTDTQYF
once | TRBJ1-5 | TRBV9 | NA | TGTGCCAGCAGCCCCACGGGGGGCAGCAATCAGCCCCAGCATTTT | CASSPTGGSNQPQHF
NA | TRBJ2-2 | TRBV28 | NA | TGTGCCAGCAGTTTAGCCGGGGAGCTGTTTTTT | CASSLAGELFF